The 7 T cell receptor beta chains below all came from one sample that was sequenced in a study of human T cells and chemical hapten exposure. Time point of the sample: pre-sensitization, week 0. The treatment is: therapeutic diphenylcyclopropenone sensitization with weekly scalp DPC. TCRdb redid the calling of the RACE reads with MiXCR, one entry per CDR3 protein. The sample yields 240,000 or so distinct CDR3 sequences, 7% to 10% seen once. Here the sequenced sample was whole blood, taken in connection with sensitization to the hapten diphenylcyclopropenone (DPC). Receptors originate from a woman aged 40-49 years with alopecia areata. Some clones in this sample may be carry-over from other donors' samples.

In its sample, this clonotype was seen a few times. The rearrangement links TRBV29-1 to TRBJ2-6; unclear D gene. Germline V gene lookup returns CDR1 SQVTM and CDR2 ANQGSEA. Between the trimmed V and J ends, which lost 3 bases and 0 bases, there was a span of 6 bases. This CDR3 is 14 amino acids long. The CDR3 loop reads CSVEVISGANVLTF. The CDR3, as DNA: TGCAGCGTTGAGGTAATCTCTGGGGCCAACGTCCTGACTTTC.

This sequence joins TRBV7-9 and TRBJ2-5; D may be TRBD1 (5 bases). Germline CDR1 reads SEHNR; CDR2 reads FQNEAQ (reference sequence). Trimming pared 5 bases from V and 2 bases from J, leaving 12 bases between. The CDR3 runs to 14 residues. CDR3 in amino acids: CASSLTVGQETQYF. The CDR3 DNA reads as TGTGCCAGCAGCCTGACAGTGGGGCAAGAGACCCAGTACTTC.

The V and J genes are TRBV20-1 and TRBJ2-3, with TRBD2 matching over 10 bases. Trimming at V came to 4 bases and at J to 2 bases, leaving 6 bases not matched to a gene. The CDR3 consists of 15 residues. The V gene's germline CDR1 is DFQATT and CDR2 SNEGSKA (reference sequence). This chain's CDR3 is CSATPAGGPTDTQYF. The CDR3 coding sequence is TGCAGTGCTACACCAGCGGGAGGGCCCACAGATACGCAGTATTTT.

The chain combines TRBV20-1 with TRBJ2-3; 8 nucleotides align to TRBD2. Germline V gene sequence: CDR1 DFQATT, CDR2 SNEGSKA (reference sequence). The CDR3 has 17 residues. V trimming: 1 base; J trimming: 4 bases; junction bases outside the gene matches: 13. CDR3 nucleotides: TGCAGTGCTAGAGTGTTAAAAGGGCGGGAGGCCGCAGATACGCAGTATTTT. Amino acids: CSARVLKGREAADTQYF.

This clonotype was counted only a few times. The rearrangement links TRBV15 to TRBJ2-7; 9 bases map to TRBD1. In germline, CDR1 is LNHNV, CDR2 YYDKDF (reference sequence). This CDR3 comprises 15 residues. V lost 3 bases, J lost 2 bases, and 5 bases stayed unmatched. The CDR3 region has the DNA TGTGCCACCAGCAGTCGACAGGGGGTTCCCTACGAGCAGTACTTC. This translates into CATSSRQGVPYEQYF.

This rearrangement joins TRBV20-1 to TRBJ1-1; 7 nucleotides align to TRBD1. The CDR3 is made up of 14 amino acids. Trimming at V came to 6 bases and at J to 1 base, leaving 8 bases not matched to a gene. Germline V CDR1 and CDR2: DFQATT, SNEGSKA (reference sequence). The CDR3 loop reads CSARRGQTNTEAFF. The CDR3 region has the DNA TGCAGTGCCAGGAGGGGGCAGACGAACACTGAAGCTTTCTTT.

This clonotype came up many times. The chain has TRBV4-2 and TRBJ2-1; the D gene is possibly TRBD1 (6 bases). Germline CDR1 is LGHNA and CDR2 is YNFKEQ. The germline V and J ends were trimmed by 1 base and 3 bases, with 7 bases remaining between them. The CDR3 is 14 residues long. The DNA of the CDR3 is TGTGCCAGCAGCCAAGGGACAGTCTACAATGAGCAGTTCTTC. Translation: CASSQGTVYNEQFF.